The source of this T cell receptor (beta chain) is a study of Ad26.COV2.S vaccination and SARS-CoV-2 variants. Background on the study: Donor joined the COV1001 Ad26.COV2.S trial arm. Recipients of Ad26.COV2.S got it intramuscularly, once or twice 56 days apart.

Sample treatment: around 19 received Ad26.COV2.S at low or high dose, single or two shots; 5 received placebo; per-sample allocation not given. The samples date from day 63 after the first vaccine or placebo injection. Participants' vaccine, an Ad26 vector, delivered Wuhan-strain SARS-CoV-2 spike. Sequenced by immunoSEQ multiplex PCR; TCRdb stores in-frame clones only, minus some. The sample has about 320,000 clones, around 90% seen once. Germline V lookup: CDR1 SEHNR, CDR2 FQNEAQ (reference sequence). The CDR3 consists of 14 residues. V shed 5 bases and J shed 3 bases, with 13 bases lying between them. In the case of this clone: Antigen: not known.

Study observations and caveats: It was vaccine recipients, not placebo recipients, who had the higher spike-specific TCR breadth.

The clonotype was recovered from a person aged 18-65 years who received the Ad26.COV2.S COVID-19 vaccine or a placebo. Sample: peripheral blood, taken in a trial of Ad26.COV2.S vaccine versus placebo. The V gene is TRBV7-9, the J gene TRBJ1-2; no clear D. The CDR3 nucleotides read TGTGCCAGCAGCCTCTCCACCATTCACTATGGCTACACCTTC. It specifies CASSLSTIHYGYTF.